A selection of T cell receptor beta chains follows, all from one sample in a study of shared clonotypes between healthy human individuals. The protocol was immunoSEQ multiplex PCR, while the TCRdb copy is restricted to in-frame clones and leaves out a portion. The table includes fewer than 1.6 million clones, 98% detected once. Source material: naive CD4+ T cells sorted from blood. The receptors stem from a man aged 25 to 40 in good health. Each CDR3 is given with its conserved first and last residue. Each record gives: V gene, CDR3 protein.

>TRBV5-1
CASSLDSSGYDTQYF
>TRBV18
CASSSEQGSANTIYF
>TRBV18
CASSPGTGGGSTEAFF
>TRBV11-2
CASSSRGSQTQYF
>TRBV4-3
CASSQDPGRANTGELFF
>TRBV28
CASSFQTGGGGFSYNEQFF
>TRBV14
CATYREDTGELFF
>TRBV19
CASRIGESGNTIYF
>TRBV2
CASSNNRVAKNIQYF
>TRBV5-4
CASSLPGHEQFF
>TRBV27
CASSLKASGGEQYF
>TRBV19
CASKTQNRGRNNEQFF
>TRBV9
CASSVEGRGADTQYF
>TRBV6-1
CASSFNTQYF
>TRBV19
CASSPLAGGPSTDTQYF
>TRBV20-1
CSAYDRFEQYF
>TRBV5-1
CASSFGLPRGGELFF
>TRBV28
CASAQSLGYTF
>TRBV2
CASSGSTGTQGTGELFF
>TRBV5-1
CASSLMSGQGSGNTIYF
>TRBV2
CASHSGGRQADTQYF
>TRBV9
CASSVERTTSPHGYTF
>TRBV6-6
CASSPSRGGYTF
>TRBV11-3
CASSLEGERQYF
>TRBV5-1
CASSYGTASNPFF
>TRBV28
CASSPFFGPQFF
>TRBV28
CASSRLQGANQPQHF
>TRBV7-2
CASSLSPEGETQYF
>TRBV4-1
CASSQFGVNEQFF
>TRBV2
CASTQGGTEAFF
>TRBV5-4
CASSLGGTGYNEQFF
>TRBV5-1
CASSSQGTDTQYF
>TRBV6-9
CASTPIPLTSEQYF
>TRBV7-9
CASSLRLPFEHEQFF
>TRBV28
CASSLGLATTELFF
>TRBV6-1
CASRADRLYEQYF
>TRBV6-5
CASSAGSHGYTF
>TRBV7-2
CASSPRTGGYNEQFF